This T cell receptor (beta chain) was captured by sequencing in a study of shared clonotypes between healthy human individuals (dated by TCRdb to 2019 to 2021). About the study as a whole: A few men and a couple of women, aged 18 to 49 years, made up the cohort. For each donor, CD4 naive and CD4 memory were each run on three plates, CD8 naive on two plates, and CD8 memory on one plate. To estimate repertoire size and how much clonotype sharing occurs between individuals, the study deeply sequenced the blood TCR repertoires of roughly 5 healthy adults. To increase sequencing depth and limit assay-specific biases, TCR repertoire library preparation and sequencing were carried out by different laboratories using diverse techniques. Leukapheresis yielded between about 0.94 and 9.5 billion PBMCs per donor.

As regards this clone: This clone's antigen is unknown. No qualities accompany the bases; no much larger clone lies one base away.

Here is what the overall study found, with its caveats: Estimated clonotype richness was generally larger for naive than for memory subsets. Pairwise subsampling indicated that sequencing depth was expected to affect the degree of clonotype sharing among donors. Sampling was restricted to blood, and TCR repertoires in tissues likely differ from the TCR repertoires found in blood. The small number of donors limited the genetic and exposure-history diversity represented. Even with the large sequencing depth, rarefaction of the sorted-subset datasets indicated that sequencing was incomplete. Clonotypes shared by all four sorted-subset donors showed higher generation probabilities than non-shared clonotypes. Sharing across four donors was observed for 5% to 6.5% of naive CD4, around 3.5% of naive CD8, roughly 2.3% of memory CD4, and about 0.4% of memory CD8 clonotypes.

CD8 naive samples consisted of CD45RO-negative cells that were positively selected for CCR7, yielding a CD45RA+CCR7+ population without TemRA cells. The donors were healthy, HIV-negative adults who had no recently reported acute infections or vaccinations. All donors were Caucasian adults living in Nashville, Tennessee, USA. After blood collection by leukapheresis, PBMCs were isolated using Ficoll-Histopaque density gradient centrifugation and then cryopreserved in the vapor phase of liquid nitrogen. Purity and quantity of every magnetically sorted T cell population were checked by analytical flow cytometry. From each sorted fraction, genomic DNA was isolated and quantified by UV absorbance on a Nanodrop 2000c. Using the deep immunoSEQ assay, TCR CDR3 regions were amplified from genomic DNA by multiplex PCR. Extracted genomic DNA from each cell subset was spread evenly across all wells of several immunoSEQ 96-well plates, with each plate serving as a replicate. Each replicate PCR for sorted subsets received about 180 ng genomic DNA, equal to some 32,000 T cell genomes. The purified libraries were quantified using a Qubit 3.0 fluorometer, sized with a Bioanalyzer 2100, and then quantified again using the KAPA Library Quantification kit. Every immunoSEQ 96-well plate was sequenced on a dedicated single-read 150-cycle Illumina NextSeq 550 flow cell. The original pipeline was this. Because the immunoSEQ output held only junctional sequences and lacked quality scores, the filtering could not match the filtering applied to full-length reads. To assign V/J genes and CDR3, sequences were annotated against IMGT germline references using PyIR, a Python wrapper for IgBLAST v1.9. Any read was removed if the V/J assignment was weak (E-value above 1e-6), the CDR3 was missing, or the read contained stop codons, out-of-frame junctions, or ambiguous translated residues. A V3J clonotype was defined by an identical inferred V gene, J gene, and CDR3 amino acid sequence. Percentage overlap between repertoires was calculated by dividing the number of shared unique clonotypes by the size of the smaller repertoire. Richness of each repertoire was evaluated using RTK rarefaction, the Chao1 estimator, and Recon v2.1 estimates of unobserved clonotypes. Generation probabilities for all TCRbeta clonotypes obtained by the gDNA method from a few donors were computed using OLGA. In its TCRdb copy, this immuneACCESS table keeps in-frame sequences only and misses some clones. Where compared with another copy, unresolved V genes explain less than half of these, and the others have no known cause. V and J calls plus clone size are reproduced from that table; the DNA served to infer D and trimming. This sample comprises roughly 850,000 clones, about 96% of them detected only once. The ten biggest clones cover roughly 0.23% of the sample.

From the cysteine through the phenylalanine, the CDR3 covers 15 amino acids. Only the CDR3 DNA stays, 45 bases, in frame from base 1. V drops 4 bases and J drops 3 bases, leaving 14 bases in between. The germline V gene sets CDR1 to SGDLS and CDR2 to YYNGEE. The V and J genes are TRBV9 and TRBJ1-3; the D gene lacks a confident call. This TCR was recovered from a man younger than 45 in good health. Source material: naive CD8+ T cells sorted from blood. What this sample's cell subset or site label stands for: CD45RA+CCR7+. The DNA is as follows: TGTGCCAGCAGCCCATCCGGGTCCCTTGGAAACACCATATATTTT. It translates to CASSPSGSLGNTIYF.